This T cell receptor (beta chain) was captured in a study of shared T cell receptors in the human thymus. The table came from immunoSEQ multiplex PCR; TCRdb's copy has only in-frame clones and leaves some out. The profile covers about 660,000 clones, with around 89% appearing a single time and roughly 0.0097% taken by the ten largest. The sample was also linked to a second study, of human thymus T cells. That work adds: Thymic material originated from resections removed in the course of corrective heart surgery. There appeared to be biased usage of V and J genes in thymic and blood repertoires.

Specimen: thymocytes. This TCR derives from a boy under three years old with a congenital heart defect.

The CDR3 spells CASSLKVSTSGEIHTDTQYF. CDR3 coding DNA: TGTGCCAGCAGTCTTAAAGTATCGACTAGCGGGGAGATACACACAGATACGCAGTATTTT. This chain connects TRBV7-3 to TRBJ2-3, with 11 bases aligning to TRBD2. Unmatched junction bases numbered 19, after V lost 6 bases and J lost 2 bases. This CDR3 contains 20 residues. The germline V gene has CDR1 SGHTA and CDR2 FQGTGA.